This TCR beta chain stems from a study of OX40 agonist ivuxolimab in advanced cancers. Study details: An agonistic anti-OX40 (CD134) antibody, ivuxolimab, was used to treat the patients. Earlier anti-PD-1, anti-PD-L1 or anti-CTLA-4 therapy was permitted; roughly 42% had received some. Study outcomes and limitations: Low normalized T-cell clonal expansion was also seen in some nonresponders.

Enrollment shut out patients with autoimmune disease history or systemic immunosuppression. This CDR3 has 15 residues. The germline V and J ends were trimmed by 0 bases and 3 bases, with 11 bases remaining between them. From germline, CDR1 is SGHRS and CDR2 YFSETQ. Sequencing was performed with immunoSEQ multiplex PCR; in TCRdb, only in-frame clones are kept and a portion is missing. This sample has 77,000 or so clones, with over 85% found just once. The table lists this clone with a count of one. Its antigen is undetermined. The material was CD4+ or CD8+ T cells sorted from blood, obtained in a trial of the OX40 agonist ivuxolimab. The J gene is TRBJ2-3, the V gene TRBV5-1; tentative D call: TRBD1 (5 bases). The sequence was collected from an adult with an advanced solid tumor such as melanoma, head and neck, liver or kidney cancer. CDR3 protein: CASSLAREGTDTQYF. CDR3 nucleotides: TGCGCCAGCAGCTTGGCCAGGGAAGGTACAGATACGCAGTATTTT.